The next 17 T cell receptor beta chains were all read from a single sample in a study of PD-L1 blockade in urothelial cancer. Some clones are missing from TCRdb's copy, which holds only in-frame ones; the method was immunoSEQ multiplex PCR. The table has tens of thousands of clones, 86% seen once. The source material was PBMCs, sampled around atezolizumab (anti-PD-L1) treatment. These TCRs come from a man in his fifties with urothelial cancer.

V and J are TRBV5-1 and TRBJ2-7; 9 bases agree with TRBD2. The V gene end was trimmed by 1 base and the J gene end by 4 bases; junction bases not matched to a gene: 3. The CDR3 contains 14 residues. CDR1 is SGHRS, CDR2 YFSETQ, per germline. For the CDR3, the DNA is TGCGCCAGCAGCTTGCGTACTAGCGGGTACGAGCAGTACTTC. Translating gives CASSLRTSGYEQYF.

The chain links TRBV28 to TRBJ1-2; a possible D gene is TRBD1 (6 bases). The CDR3 has 15 amino acids. The germline CDR1 and CDR2 sequences are MDHEN and SYDVKM. V gave up 4 bases and J gave up 7 bases, with 19 bases separating them. This CDR3 is CASSSSLVRGGGYTF. The CDR3 coding sequence is TGTGCCAGCAGTTCCTCTCTTGTCAGGGGCGGTGGCTACACCTTC.

About this clone: The junction does not match germline at one end; this may be a read error. The chain links TRBV7-8 to TRBJ2-3; a weak D match, TRBD1 (5 bases). The CDR3 consists of 12 residues. From germline, CDR1 is SGHVS and CDR2 FQNEAQ. As DNA, the CDR3 is TGTGCCAGCGGGCAGGGCACGGATACGCAGTATTTT. Its protein product is CASGQGTDTQYF.

This clone came up a few times. In DNA form, the CDR3 reads TGTGCCAGCAGCCAAGATTTTCTAGGCTCACCCCTCCACTTT. Protein: CASSQDFLGSPLHF. This sequence joins TRBV4-2 and TRBJ1-6; D is undetermined. The germline V gene has CDR1 LGHNA and CDR2 YNFKEQ. The CDR3 is made up of 14 amino acids. V was shortened by 0 bases and J by 10 bases, with 10 bases between the two germline ends.

This clone was recorded only once. A read error may account for a junction end that differs from germline. This sequence joins TRBV7-7 and TRBJ2-3; 9 nucleotides line up with TRBD1. The germline V gene encodes CDR1 SSHAT and CDR2 FNYEAQ (reference sequence). This CDR3 region has 16 residues. Written as DNA, the CDR3 is TGTGCTAGCAGCTCGGGACCGGGACAGGGAATGTATACGCAGTATTTT. It encodes CASSSGPGQGMYTQYF.

This CDR3 is CASSLASGYDEQFF. CDR3 DNA: TGTGCCAGCAGCTTAGCATCGGGGTACGATGAGCAGTTCTTC. The rearrangement joins TRBV7-9 to TRBJ2-1, with D maybe TRBD2 (5 bases). Between the trimmed V and J ends, which lost 0 bases and 8 bases, there was a span of 11 bases. The germline gives CDR1 SEHNR, CDR2 FQNEAQ (reference sequence). The length of the CDR3 is 14 residues.

The chain is built from TRBV29-1 and TRBJ1-2; 12 nucleotides match TRBD1. The CDR3 contains 16 residues. After removal of 5 bases from V and 8 bases from J, the junction contained 15 bases not matched to a gene. The germline V gene has CDR1 SQVTM and CDR2 ANQGSEA. The CDR3 sequence is CSVSAAGQGAIGGYTF. Written as DNA, the CDR3 is TGCAGCGTTTCTGCTGCGGGACAGGGGGCCATCGGGGGCTACACCTTC.

This chain joins TRBV28 and TRBJ1-1; D is possibly TRBD1 (6 bases). Trimming cost V 4 bases and J 7 bases, with 22 bases left between them. Germline lookup yields CDR1 MDHEN and CDR2 SYDVKM. CDR3 length equals 16 residues. The CDR3 sequence is CASSSLSRQGRVEAFF. The CDR3 region has the DNA TGTGCCAGCAGTTCTCTCTCAAGGCAGGGGAGGGTTGAAGCTTTCTTT.

The chain has TRBV5-1 and TRBJ2-1; unclear D gene. The V gene's germline CDR1 is SGHRS and CDR2 YFSETQ. Trimming took 2 bases from V and 0 from J, leaving 15 bases between them. The CDR3 is 17 residues long. The CDR3: CASSLRSLSSSYNEQFF. CDR3 bases: TGCGCCAGCAGCTTAAGGAGTCTCTCAAGCTCCTACAATGAGCAGTTCTTC.

J is TRBJ2-5 and V is TRBV7-6, with D possibly TRBD2 on 5 matching bases. From germline, CDR1 is SGHVS and CDR2 FNYEAQ. V lost 3 bases and J 2 bases, leaving 16 bases between the germline ends. The CDR3 sequence is 16 residues long. CDR3 loop: CASSFLSGSFQETQYF. The DNA for the CDR3 is TGTGCCAGCAGCTTTCTGAGCGGATCCTTTCAAGAGACCCAGTACTTC.

The chain joins TRBV5-6 to TRBJ2-7; a weak D match, TRBD1 (6 bases). V was clipped by 6 bases and J by 3 bases, with 19 bases between them. Germline CDR1 is SGHDT and CDR2 is YYEEEE. This CDR3 region has 15 residues. The CDR3: CASNTQGQFVYEQYF. DNA of the CDR3: TGTGCCAGCAACACCCAAGGACAGTTCGTCTACGAGCAGTACTTC.

This chain links TRBV9 with TRBJ2-5; TRBD2 agrees at 10 bases. This CDR3 comprises 20 residues. Germline CDR1 and CDR2: SGDLS and YYNGEE. V was pared by 0 bases and J by 2 bases, with 16 bases of the junction left unmatched. The CDR3 nucleotides read TGTGCCAGCAGCGTAGGCATTGCGGGGACTAGCGCCTCGACACAAGAGACCCAGTACTTC. As protein: CASSVGIAGTSASTQETQYF.

The J gene is TRBJ2-2, the V gene TRBV18; possibly TRBD2 for D (5 bases). The V gene lost 7 bases and the J gene lost 6 bases, with 9 bases spanning the gap. The CDR3 is made up of 12 amino acids. Germline CDR1 is KGHSH and CDR2 is LQKENI. For the CDR3, the DNA is TGTGCCAGCTGCGTGCGGGCCGGGGAGCTGTTTTTT. Translation: CASCVRAGELFF.

V usage is TRBV28 and J usage is TRBJ2-7; 7 bases match TRBD2. CDR3 size: 14 residues. The germline V gene has CDR1 MDHEN and CDR2 SYDVKM. V lost 2 bases, J lost 4 bases, and 5 bases stayed unmatched. The CDR3: CASSLGGRGYEQYF. CDR3 in DNA: TGTGCCAGCAGTTTAGGGGGGAGGGGTTACGAGCAGTACTTC.

The chain combines TRBV7-2 with TRBJ2-7; 8 bases are shared with TRBD1. The germline gives CDR1 SGHTA, CDR2 FQGNSA. The V gene end was trimmed by 1 base and the J gene end by 4 bases; junction bases not matched to a gene: 6. CDR3 length equals 15 residues. The CDR3 bases are TGTGCCAGCAGCTTAGTTGAAGACAGGGGATACGAGCAGTACTTC. Amino acids: CASSLVEDRGYEQYF.

This clone was seen just once. This rearrangement joins TRBV5-6 to TRBJ1-5, with 8 nucleotides matching TRBD1. Germline CDR1 SGHDT, CDR2 YYEEEE. The CDR3 spans 15 residues. Germline trimming cut 2 bases from V and 3 bases from J; bases unmatched to any gene: 4. This CDR3 is CASSLWDRYNQPQHF. The CDR3 region has the DNA TGTGCCAGCAGCTTATGGGACAGGTACAATCAGCCCCAGCATTTT.

Note on this clone: One end of the junction is discordant with germline, which a read error may explain. V is TRBV7-7 and J is TRBJ2-2; a weak D match, TRBD2 (5 bases). Germline CDR1 and CDR2: SSHAT and FNYEAQ (reference sequence). The CDR3 length is 13 residues. CDR3 region: CASSFSGTGELFF. The CDR3 DNA follows: TGTGCTAGCAGCTTTTCGGGGACCGGGGAGCTGTTTTTT.